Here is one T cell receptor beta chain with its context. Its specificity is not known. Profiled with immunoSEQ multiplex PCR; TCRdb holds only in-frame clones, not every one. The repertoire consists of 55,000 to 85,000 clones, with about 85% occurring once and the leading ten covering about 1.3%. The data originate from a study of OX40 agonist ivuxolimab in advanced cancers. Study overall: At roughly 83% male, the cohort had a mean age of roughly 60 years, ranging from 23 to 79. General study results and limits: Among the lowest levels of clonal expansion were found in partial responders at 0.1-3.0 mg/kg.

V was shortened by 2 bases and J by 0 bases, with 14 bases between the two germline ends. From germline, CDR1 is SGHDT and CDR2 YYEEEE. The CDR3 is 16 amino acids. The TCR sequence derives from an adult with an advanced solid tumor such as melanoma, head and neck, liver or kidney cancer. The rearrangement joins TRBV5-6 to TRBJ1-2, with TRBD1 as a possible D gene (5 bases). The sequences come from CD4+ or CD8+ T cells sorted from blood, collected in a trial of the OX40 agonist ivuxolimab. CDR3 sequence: CASSFSYGTSNYGYTF. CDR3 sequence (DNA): TGTGCCAGCAGCTTTTCGTACGGGACGTCTAACTATGGCTACACCTTC.